This is a list of T cell receptor beta chains from one sample in a study of shared clonotypes between healthy human individuals. Produced via immunoSEQ multiplex PCR; TCRdb's table is partial and in-frame only. Among hundreds of thousands of clones listed, 74% were seen once. Sequences were obtained from memory CD4+ T cells sorted from blood. The source is a young woman in good health. Each CDR3 is given with its conserved first and last residue.

CDR3aa	len	v_gene
CASGLVSGGNNEQFF	15	TRBV12-5
CASSSGTVAKNIQYF	15	TRBV6-6
CAIRQSTDTQYF	12	TRBV10-3
CASSQGARGQPQHF	14	TRBV28
CASSYWDRAYEQYF	14	TRBV5-6
CAISDRSALQETQYF	15	TRBV10-3
CASSPQGYGYTF	12	TRBV7-9
CASRTGRSGKLFF	13	TRBV7-9
CASSDRPENEQFF	13	TRBV6-4
CASSQSNQPQHF	12	TRBV28
CASTDGTYEQYF	12	TRBV6-4
CASTKDKGYTF	11	TRBV10-2
CASSIIAGYEQYF	13	TRBV19
CASSRTGQGARVEQYF	16	TRBV5-1
CAWGGQAAGELFF	13	TRBV30
CSVDVDPGGETQYF	14	TRBV29-1
CASSFNYQPQHF	12	TRBV28
CASTGTGVQGEQFF	14	TRBV28
CASSLINRGAGYEQYF	16	TRBV7-2
CASILGGNTIYF	12	TRBV6-1
CASSLPPGEQYF	12	TRBV5-1
CASSKSAGTQYF	12	TRBV28